The 31 T cell receptor beta chains below all came from one sample that was sequenced in a study of cytomegalovirus exposure and HLA in healthy donors. Primers included in the PCR were 60 Vbeta and 13 Jbeta primers. Sequencing was performed with immunoSEQ multiplex PCR; in TCRdb, only in-frame clones are kept and a portion is missing. This table has some 130,000 clones, approximately 79% appearing once. Sequencing was done on a sample of PBMCs. All receptors come from a middle-aged man in good health and CMV-seropositive.

This clone was seen a handful of times. The CDR3 region has the DNA TGTGCCAGCAGGATGGACAGTAATAATGAAAAACTGTTTTTT. Protein product: CASRMDSNNEKLFF. The J gene is TRBJ1-4, the V gene TRBV5-4; D may be TRBD1 (6 bases). The CDR3 sequence is 14 residues long. Trimming removed 5 bases from V and 4 bases from J, with 12 bases in between. Germline loops: CDR1 SGHNT, CDR2 YYREEE (reference sequence).

The V and J genes are TRBV5-1 and TRBJ2-5; 8 bases map to TRBD1. Trimming removed 4 bases from V and 4 bases from J; junction bases left unmatched: 9. CDR3 length: 15 residues. CDR1 SGHRS and CDR2 YFSETQ come from the germline V gene. CDR3 nucleotides: TGCGCCAGCAGCACGCAGGGGGCTGGTGGAGAGACCCAGTACTTC. Residues: CASSTQGAGGETQYF. The whole variable domain, filled in from reference TRBV5-1 and TRBJ2-5, reads KAGVTQTPRYLIKTRGQQVTLSCSPISGHRSVSWYQQTPGQGLQFLFEYFSETQRNKGNFPGRFSGRQFSNSRSEMNVSTLELGDSALYLCASSTQGAGGETQYFGPGTRLLVL.

The rearrangement joins TRBV14 to TRBJ1-2; D gene ambiguous. Per germline, CDR1 SGHDN and CDR2 FVKESK. Trimming removed 0 bases at V and 6 bases at J, with 17 bases between. This CDR3 is 16 amino acids long. In nucleotides, the CDR3 is TGTGCCAGCAGCCAAGACAGGTTGTTCTTGAAACATGGCTACACCTTC. Its protein product is CASSQDRLFLKHGYTF.

Turning to this clone: A read error may produce the germline difference seen at one junction end. The rearrangement uses TRBV7-9 and TRBJ2-5; 12 nucleotides match TRBD2. The CDR3 spans 16 residues. Germline V gene data show CDR1 as SEHNR and CDR2 as FQNEAQ (reference sequence). The CDR3 sequence: CSSSLLAGGPGETQYF. CDR3 DNA sequence: TGTTCCAGCAGCCTTCTAGCGGGAGGGCCGGGTGAGACCCAGTACTTC.

This clone was picked up a small number of times. V is TRBV5-1 and J is TRBJ1-1, with a possible D match to TRBD1 (5 bases). Germline loops: CDR1 SGHRS, CDR2 YFSETQ. V was trimmed by 4 bases and J by 3 bases, leaving 7 bases between them. This CDR3 is 12 amino acids long. The CDR3 nucleotides read TGCGCCAGCAGCACGACAGACACTGAAGCTTTCTTT. It translates to CASSTTDTEAFF.

J is TRBJ2-7 and V is TRBV7-9; 13 bases map to TRBD2. V lost 5 bases, J lost 4 bases, and 14 bases stayed unmatched. Germline loops: CDR1 SEHNR, CDR2 FQNEAQ (reference sequence). This CDR3 contains 18 residues. CDR3 in DNA: TGTGCCAGCAGCCCCAGACTAGCGGGAGGCCCTGGGATATACGAGCAGTACTTC. This codes for CASSPRLAGGPGIYEQYF.

There are a few counts of this clone. This chain's CDR3 is CASSQDPGGEETQYF. CDR3 sequence (DNA): TGTGCCAGCAGCCAAGATCCGGGAGGGGAAGAGACCCAGTACTTC. The V and J genes are TRBV4-2 and TRBJ2-5; 8 nucleotides agree with TRBD2. This CDR3 contains 15 residues. V trimming: 0 bases; J trimming: 3 bases; junction bases outside the gene matches: 3. The germline CDR1 and CDR2 sequences are LGHNA and YNFKEQ.

Of note for this clone: One end of the junction is discordant with germline, which a read error may explain. V is TRBV7-9 and J is TRBJ2-7, with D unresolved. Germline assignment: CDR1 SEHNR and CDR2 FQNEAQ (reference sequence). The CDR3 contains 13 residues. CDR3 sequence: CSRNPQWVDEQYF. The CDR3 nucleotides read TGTTCCAGAAATCCACAGTGGGTAGACGAGCAGTACTTC.

The chain uses TRBV5-1 and TRBJ2-7; TRBD1 might be the D (6 bases). This CDR3 region has 14 residues. CDR1 is SGHRS, CDR2 YFSETQ, per germline. Trimming shortened V by 0 bases and J by 2 bases, and 9 bases separated the two germline ends. The CDR3 sequence is CASSLGQAPYEQYF. DNA of the CDR3: TGCGCCAGCAGCTTGGGACAGGCCCCCTACGAGCAGTACTTC.

The chain joins TRBV29-1 to TRBJ1-3; possible D gene TRBD1, 6 bases. Trimming shortened V by 6 bases and J by 0 bases, and 15 bases separated the two germline ends. Germline CDR1 is SQVTM and CDR2 is ANQGSEA. This CDR3 is 15 amino acids long. The CDR3 reads CSVGDTGSSGNTIYF. Written as DNA, the CDR3 is TGCAGCGTGGGGGACACGGGGTCCTCTGGAAACACCATATATTTT.

The chain joins TRBV11-2 to TRBJ2-6; no reliable D call. Trimming shortened V by 1 base and J by 8 bases, and 9 bases separated the two germline ends. This CDR3 is built from 14 residues. Germline CDR1 is SGHAT and CDR2 is FQNNGV. CDR3 sequence: CASSLGWATNVLTF. The CDR3 bases are TGTGCCAGCAGCTTAGGGTGGGCTACCAACGTCCTGACTTTC.

The CDR3 region has the DNA TGCGCCAGCAGCCAAGGGCCTAGCGGAAAGGTGGAGACCCAGTACTTC. This encodes CASSQGPSGKVETQYF. The rearrangement joins TRBV4-1 to TRBJ2-5; 7 bases are a match to TRBD2. The germline V gene has CDR1 MGHRA and CDR2 YSYEKL. Trimming took 1 base from V and 5 from J; bases not matched to a gene: 10. The CDR3 sequence is 16 residues long.

The genes are TRBV5-1 and TRBJ1-2, with D hard to call. This CDR3 contains 13 residues. CDR1 and CDR2 from the germline V gene are SGHRS and YFSETQ. V gave up 0 bases and J gave up 8 bases, with 11 bases separating them. DNA for the CDR3: TGCGCCAGCAGCTTGGATACATTTTTGGGCTACACCTTC. It yields the protein CASSLDTFLGYTF.

This chain connects TRBV6-5 to TRBJ1-1; D gene unclear. The germline V gene encodes CDR1 MNHEY and CDR2 SVGAGI. The CDR3 contains 13 residues. V lost 7 bases to trimming and J lost 2 bases, with 11 bases between them. CDR3 amino acids: CASKDDINTEAFF. The CDR3 region has the DNA TGTGCCAGCAAAGACGACATAAACACTGAAGCTTTCTTT.

This clone came up once. The chain links TRBV7-6 to TRBJ2-3; 8 bases align to TRBD1. Unmatched junction bases numbered 9, after V lost 5 bases and J lost 2 bases. The germline CDR1 and CDR2 sequences are SGHVS and FNYEAQ. The CDR3 is 16 amino acids. The CDR3 region has the DNA TGTGCCAGCAGCGTCAGACAGGGGCCCTACACAGATACGCAGTATTTT. It is translated as CASSVRQGPYTDTQYF.

This clone was seen just once. This specimen includes other DNA sequences encoding the same CDR3. The chain recombines TRBV5-1 with TRBJ1-1; D is perhaps TRBD1 (6 bases). Between the trimmed V and J ends, which lost 0 bases and 6 bases, there was a span of 6 bases. CDR1 is SGHRS, CDR2 YFSETQ, per germline. The CDR3 loop spans 12 amino acids. The CDR3 bases are TGCGCCAGCAGCTTGGGGGGGCCTGAAGCTTTCTTT. Translated, it gives CASSLGGPEAFF.

This chain links TRBV5-4 with TRBJ2-5, with TRBD2 matching 8 bases. CDR1 is SGHNT, CDR2 YYREEE, per germline (reference sequence). Unmatched junction bases numbered 4, after V lost 2 bases and J lost 7 bases. The CDR3 length is 13 residues. CDR3 sequence: CASSFDAGGTQYF. As DNA, the CDR3 is TGTGCCAGCAGCTTCGATGCGGGAGGGACCCAGTACTTC. Full variable domain (rest looked up from reference TRBV5-4 and TRBJ2-5): ETGVTQSPTHLIKTRGQQVTLRCSSQSGHNTVSWYQQALGQGPQFIFQYYREEENGRGNFPPRFSGLQFPNYSSELNVNALELDDSALYLCASSFDAGGTQYFGPGTRLLVL.

The V and J genes are TRBV10-3 and TRBJ2-1; D possibly corresponds to TRBD2 (6 bases). This CDR3 spans 14 amino acids. Trimming removed 6 bases at V and 4 bases at J, with 13 bases between. The germline gives CDR1 ENHRY, CDR2 SYGVKD. CDR3: CAIRSSERYNEQFF. The CDR3 DNA follows: TGTGCCATCAGATCTAGCGAAAGATACAATGAGCAGTTCTTC.

This rearrangement joins TRBV11-2 to TRBJ1-2, with unresolved D. The germline V gene encodes CDR1 SGHAT and CDR2 FQNNGV. This CDR3 comprises 12 residues. V dropped 4 bases and J dropped 8 bases, with 11 bases sitting between them. The CDR3 bases are TGTGCCAGCAGCTCCGGGGTTGTGGGCTACACCTTC. Translated, it gives CASSSGVVGYTF.

This chain connects TRBV6-5 to TRBJ2-1; D perhaps matches TRBD1 (5 bases). From germline, CDR1 is MNHEY and CDR2 SVGAGI. The CDR3 totals 13 residues. The ends were cut back, 7 bases at V and 1 base at J, with 8 bases in the middle. CDR3 protein: CASTGLSYNEQFF. CDR3 coding DNA: TGTGCCAGCACAGGGTTATCCTACAATGAGCAGTTCTTC.

This clone was found a few times. The chain uses TRBV28 and TRBJ1-5, with D possibly TRBD1 on 6 matching bases. CDR1 is MDHEN, CDR2 SYDVKM, per germline. V lost 6 bases and J lost 1, with 19 bases in between. The CDR3 is 17 amino acids. CDR3 coding DNA: TGTGCCAGCAGATGGGGGGGCGGGCTTAGGAGCAATCAGCCCCAGCATTTT. Protein: CASRWGGGLRSNQPQHF.

The chain employs TRBV5-6 and TRBJ1-3; D not certain. The germline CDR1 and CDR2 sequences are SGHDT and YYEEEE. There are 14 residues in the CDR3. V was trimmed by 5 bases and J by 6 bases, leaving 15 bases between them. Here the CDR3 DNA reads TGTGCCAGCAGACTAAGTCGGAGGGCAAACACCATATATTTT. Its translation is CASRLSRRANTIYF.

A few counts support this clone. The CDR3 spells CASRVGQGRETQYF. The CDR3, as DNA: TGTGCCAGTAGAGTTGGACAGGGAAGGGAGACCCAGTACTTC. This chain joins TRBV19 and TRBJ2-5, with 8 positions matching TRBD1. This CDR3 has 14 residues. Germline CDR1 reads LNHDA; CDR2 reads SQIVND (reference sequence). J gave up 5 bases and V 6 bases, and 8 bases lay outside the gene matches.

The rearrangement links TRBV5-1 to TRBJ1-2; 7 positions agree with TRBD1. The CDR3 is 15 amino acids. After removal of 2 bases from V and 0 bases from J, the junction contained 4 bases not matched to a gene. Germline V gene lookup returns CDR1 SGHRS and CDR2 YFSETQ. CDR3 coding DNA: TGCGCCAGCAGCTTCCAGGGGGAAGCTAACTATGGCTACACCTTC. It specifies CASSFQGEANYGYTF.

The chain couples TRBV7-6 to TRBJ1-6; D not certain. Germline V gene sequence: CDR1 SGHVS, CDR2 FNYEAQ. V gave up 0 bases and J gave up 7 bases, with 7 bases separating them. The CDR3 length is 14 residues. The CDR3 protein is CASSLALGNSPLHF. In DNA, the CDR3 is TGTGCCAGCAGCTTAGCGCTGGGCAATTCACCCCTCCACTTT.

The chain uses TRBV29-1 and TRBJ2-1, with D possibly TRBD2 on 6 matching bases. Per the germline V gene, CDR1 is SQVTM and CDR2 is ANQGSEA. The CDR3 length is 15 residues. V was cut by 6 bases and J by 0 bases, with 15 bases left in between. The CDR3 DNA is TGCAGCGTACCGGGACTTTCAAGCTCCTACAATGAGCAGTTCTTC. Translation: CSVPGLSSSYNEQFF.

The J gene is TRBJ2-3, the V gene TRBV19; 9 nucleotides line up with TRBD2. Germline CDR1 reads LNHDA; CDR2 reads SQIVND (reference sequence). The V and J ends lost 5 bases and 4 bases, in that order; junction bases with no gene match: 7. The CDR3 length is 15 residues. CDR3: CASSVGTSSADTQYF. The CDR3 region has the DNA TGTGCCAGTAGTGTCGGGACTAGCTCCGCAGATACGCAGTATTTT.

This chain joins TRBV19 and TRBJ1-1, with a weak D call TRBD1 (5 bases). There are 12 residues in the CDR3. From germline, CDR1 is LNHDA and CDR2 SQIVND (reference sequence). The ends were cut back, 1 base at V and 6 bases at J, with 6 bases in the middle. CDR3 sequence (DNA): TGTGCCAGTAGTATAGCGGGGGCTGAAGCTTTCTTT. It encodes CASSIAGAEAFF. Full variable domain (outside the CDR3, taken from reference TRBV19 and TRBJ1-1): DGGITQSPKYLFRKEGQNVTLSCEQNLNHDAMYWYRQDPGQGLRLIYYSQIVNDFQKGDIAEGYSVSREKKESFPLTVTSAQKNPTAFYLCASSIAGAEAFFGQGTRLTVV.

This chain links TRBV5-4 with TRBJ2-3, with 14 positions matching TRBD2. This CDR3 contains 18 residues. With 0 bases clipped from V and 2 bases from J, the junction kept 5 bases outside the gene matches. Per germline, CDR1 SGHNT and CDR2 YYREEE (reference sequence). The CDR3 protein is CASSLDLTSGRATDTQYF. CDR3 nucleotides: TGTGCCAGCAGCTTGGATTTGACTAGCGGGAGGGCCACAGATACGCAGTATTTT.

V gene TRBV5-4 combines with J gene TRBJ2-3; 9 nucleotides line up with TRBD2. The germline V gene encodes CDR1 SGHNT and CDR2 YYREEE (reference sequence). The length of the CDR3 is 15 residues. Unmatched junction bases numbered 2, after V lost 2 bases and J lost 1 base. This CDR3 reads CASSLLAGGTDTQYF. In DNA, the CDR3 is TGTGCCAGCAGCTTACTAGCGGGCGGCACAGATACGCAGTATTTT.

V usage is TRBV6-5 and J usage is TRBJ2-3; 14 bases align to TRBD2. Germline V gene data show CDR1 as MNHEY and CDR2 as SVGAGI. The CDR3 sequence is 15 residues long. The V and J ends lost 6 bases and 7 bases, in that order; junction bases with no gene match: 6. The CDR3 nucleotides read TGTGCCAGCAGAGTGGGACTAGCGGGAGCCAATACGCAGTATTTT. Translation: CASRVGLAGANTQYF.